A selection of T cell receptor beta chains follows, all from one sample in a study of spatial heterogeneity in lung cancer. TCRdb re-derived calls from the 5' RACE reads in MiXCR, one entry per CDR3 protein. The sample comprises some 23,000 distinct CDR3 sequences, roughly 7% of which are singletons, and 14% rests with the top ten. The specimen was PBMCs, collected at surgery. These receptors were collected from a male donor with early-stage non-small cell lung cancer. CDR3s include the opening cysteine and the closing phenylalanine or tryptophan. A D gene is named only where the DNA matches it firmly. Expanded clones get a size class; other rows say once, few or many, or leave the size out.

d_call: -
v_call: TRBV28
j_call: TRBJ1-6
clone_size: -
cdr3_aa: CASSFGEPLHF
cdr3_nt: TGTGCCAGCAGTTTTGGGGAACCCCTCCACTTT

d_call: -
v_call: TRBV14
j_call: TRBJ1-2
clone_size: many
cdr3_aa: CASSRLERQDEYGYTF
cdr3_nt: TGTGCCAGCAGCCGGCTCGAGAGACAGGACGAATATGGCTACACCTTC

d_call: TRBD2
v_call: TRBV20-1
j_call: TRBJ2-3
clone_size: few
cdr3_aa: CSAQTSGSLDTQYF
cdr3_nt: TGCAGTGCCCAGACTAGCGGGAGCTTGGATACGCAGTATTTT

d_call: -
v_call: TRBV28
j_call: TRBJ1-2
clone_size: many
cdr3_aa: CASTPGIYYGYTF
cdr3_nt: TGTGCCAGCACTCCGGGAATTTACTATGGCTACACCTTC

d_call: -
v_call: TRBV6-5
j_call: TRBJ2-4
clone_size: -
cdr3_aa: CASSYSIRSGTKNIQYF
cdr3_nt: TGTGCCAGCAGTTACTCGATTAGGTCAGGGACGAAAAACATTCAGTACTTC

d_call: TRBD1
v_call: TRBV20-1
j_call: TRBJ1-1
clone_size: few
cdr3_aa: CSADRDGWTEAFF
cdr3_nt: TGCAGTGCTGACAGGGATGGATGGACTGAAGCTTTCTTT

d_call: -
v_call: TRBV18
j_call: TRBJ2-5
clone_size: few
cdr3_aa: CASSPQARETQYF
cdr3_nt: TGTGCCAGCTCACCCCAAGCGAGAGAGACCCAGTACTTC

d_call: -
v_call: TRBV5-1
j_call: TRBJ2-7
clone_size: many
cdr3_aa: CASGSGYEQYF
cdr3_nt: TGCGCCAGCGGGTCAGGGTACGAGCAGTACTTC

d_call: -
v_call: TRBV7-2
j_call: TRBJ1-2
clone_size: many
cdr3_aa: CASSLALASGNTF
cdr3_nt: TGTGCCAGCAGCTTAGCGCTAGCGTCGGGGAACACCTTC

d_call: TRBD2
v_call: TRBV11-1
j_call: TRBJ2-5
clone_size: few
cdr3_aa: CASSGYGTSYETQYF
cdr3_nt: TGTGCCAGCAGCGGGTACGGGACTAGTTATGAGACCCAGTACTTC

d_call: -
v_call: TRBV10-3
j_call: TRBJ1-2
clone_size: many
cdr3_aa: CAIRVATNYGYTF
cdr3_nt: TGTGCCATCAGAGTCGCGACTAACTATGGCTACACCTTC

d_call: -
v_call: TRBV20-1
j_call: TRBJ2-1
clone_size: -
cdr3_aa: CSAIRRSSYNEQFF
cdr3_nt: TGCAGTGCTATTCGGCGGAGCTCCTACAATGAGCAGTTCTTC

d_call: -
v_call: TRBV7-2
j_call: TRBJ1-2
clone_size: medium-sized
cdr3_aa: CASSLSPPGGYTF
cdr3_nt: TGTGCCAGCAGCTTATCCCCTCCAGGGGGCTACACCTTC

d_call: -
v_call: TRBV9
j_call: TRBJ2-1
clone_size: many
cdr3_aa: CASSGTWTLSSYNEQFF
cdr3_nt: TGTGCCAGCAGCGGAACGTGGACCCTGAGCTCCTACAATGAGCAGTTCTTC

d_call: -
v_call: TRBV10-3
j_call: TRBJ2-3
clone_size: few
cdr3_aa: CAIRSTDTQYF
cdr3_nt: TGTGCCATCAGATCCACAGATACGCAGTATTTT

d_call: -
v_call: TRBV27
j_call: TRBJ2-1
clone_size: -
cdr3_aa: CASSLKGFSYNEQFF
cdr3_nt: TGTGCCAGCAGTTTAAAGGGATTCTCCTACAATGAGCAGTTCTTC

d_call: TRBD1
v_call: TRBV7-2
j_call: TRBJ1-6
clone_size: many
cdr3_aa: CASSPILRQGWENSPLHF
cdr3_nt: TGTGCCAGCAGCCCAATATTACGACAGGGGTGGGAGAATTCACCCCTCCACTTT

d_call: TRBD1
v_call: TRBV7-2
j_call: TRBJ1-1
clone_size: many
cdr3_aa: CASSAGGRIAEAFF
cdr3_nt: TGTGCCAGCAGCGCAGGGGGACGGATCGCTGAAGCTTTCTTT

d_call: TRBD1
v_call: TRBV28
j_call: TRBJ2-5
clone_size: -
cdr3_aa: CASSLNGPGTAVETQYF
cdr3_nt: TGTGCCAGCAGTTTGAATGGTCCAGGGACAGCAGTGGAGACCCAGTACTTC

d_call: -
v_call: TRBV11-2
j_call: TRBJ2-4
clone_size: medium-sized
cdr3_aa: CASSLPQGIKNIQYF
cdr3_nt: TGTGCCAGCAGCTTACCACAGGGTATTAAAAACATTCAGTACTTC

d_call: -
v_call: TRBV3-1
j_call: TRBJ1-3
clone_size: few
cdr3_aa: CASSQRQLSSGNTIYF
cdr3_nt: TGTGCCAGCAGCCAACGTCAGTTGAGCTCTGGAAACACCATATATTTT

d_call: TRBD2
v_call: TRBV20-1
j_call: TRBJ2-7
clone_size: many
cdr3_aa: CSALQGVAGVAYEQYF
cdr3_nt: TGCAGTGCTCTTCAAGGGGTAGCGGGAGTTGCCTACGAGCAGTACTTC

d_call: -
v_call: TRBV7-2
j_call: TRBJ2-1
clone_size: -
cdr3_aa: CASSLAVSSYNEQFF
cdr3_nt: TGTGCCAGCAGCTTAGCTGTAAGCTCCTACAATGAGCAGTTCTTC

d_call: -
v_call: TRBV12-5
j_call: TRBJ2-7
clone_size: many
cdr3_aa: CASAVWTGKALEQYF
cdr3_nt: TGTGCTAGTGCCGTTTGGACCGGGAAAGCTCTCGAGCAGTACTTC

d_call: -
v_call: TRBV25-1
j_call: TRBJ1-6
clone_size: many
cdr3_aa: CASSGFRGNNSPLHF
cdr3_nt: TGTGCCAGCAGTGGGTTCAGGGGTAATAATTCACCCCTCCACTTT